This note documents a single TCR beta chain sequence. The target antigen is unknown. CD8 cells regarded as naive lacked CD45RO, were positively chosen for CCR7, and omitted terminally differentiated effector memory CD45RA+ cells. The trim removed 4 bases at V and 9 bases at J, leaving 5 bases unmatched. Germline assignment: CDR1 SQVTM and CDR2 ANQGSEA. This CDR3 is built from 14 residues. For sorted subsets, about 0.2 ug DNA per replicate equaled around 28,000 T cell genomes. The data were produced by immunoSEQ multiplex PCR, yet TCRdb's version contains in-frame clones alone and is incomplete. The table lists hundreds of thousands of clones, approximately 96% of them singletons. The data are from a study of shared clonotypes between healthy human individuals. General observations from the study: Generation of non-shared clonotypes was less probable than generation of clonotypes shared by all four donors.

Material: naive CD8+ T cells sorted from blood. V and J are TRBV29-1 and TRBJ2-1, with 14 bases matching TRBD2. This TCR came from a woman aged 25 to 39 in good health. CDR3 sequence (DNA): TGCAGCGTTGGGGGACTAGCGGGAGTGATTGAGCAGTTCTTC. Its protein is CSVGGLAGVIEQFF.